This TCR beta chain was identified during a study of early T cells in non-severe SARS-CoV-2 infection. TCRdb independently ran MiXCR on the 5' RACE reads; one entry per CDR3 protein. Of 98,000 or so distinct CDR3 sequences listed, approximately 12% are singletons. The CDR3 has 12 residues. Germline-derived CDR1 and CDR2 are GTSNPN and SVGIG (reference sequence). Trimming removed 4 bases at V and 3 bases at J, with 9 bases between. Note on this clonotype: As yet, its antigen is unknown.

Study results and limitations: Matching results from VDJdb favored anti-spike CD8 responses, leaving private and CD4 specificities undetected.

The chain has TRBV30 and TRBJ1-2; D gene uncertain. The sequence came from an adult who was a healthcare worker with PCR-confirmed SARS-CoV-2 infection or an uninfected control (not recorded which). The sequencing here drew on whole blood, taken at baseline. The CDR3 DNA follows: TGTGCCTGGACGCCCCCCCACTATGGCTACACCTTC. As protein: CAWTPPHYGYTF.